The subject of this entry is one T cell receptor beta chain. This clonotype was recorded a few times. Its antigen remains unidentified. The record has no base qualities; no much larger clone is one base away. The data were obtained in a study of vaccination and CD4 T cells after COVID-19 (dated 2022 in TCRdb). In the study overall: Every convalescent patient had a positive nasal swab PCR test for SARS-CoV-2, with mild disease in 8 to 10 patients and severe disease in one. The convalescent cohort comprised six males and four females, including two Hispanic individuals, seven Caucasians, two Asians and one multiracial person. Each participant got two doses of either the Pfizer-BioNTech BNT162b2 vaccine (n=8) or the Moderna mRNA-1273 vaccine (n=2). Post-COVID blood samples from convalescent patients were collected a median of around 100 days after diagnosis, with a range of about 35 to 180 days. Post-vaccine blood samples were taken a median of approximately 76 days after the second vaccine dose, with a range of about 14 to 241 days. For stimulating the cultures, overlapping spike peptide pools were used, derived from SARS-CoV-2 as well as from the common cold coronaviruses HCoV-NL63, HCoV-OC43 and HCoV-229E. In control cultures, a CEFX viral epitope pool was used as positive control, an HIV-1 Nef peptide pool was used as negative control, or no peptide was added. In 10 COVID-19 convalescent patients and 4 infection-naive healthy vaccine recipients, the spike-specific CD4+ TCR repertoire before mRNA vaccination was compared with the repertoire after mRNA vaccination.

Findings and caveats that apply to the study as a whole: The median number of SARS-CoV-2-reactive clonotypes rose from around 20 after infection to a few dozen after vaccination, but the change was not significant. Of the vaccine-specific clones found in convalescent patients, nearly all (304 of 307) were mono-reactive for SARS-CoV-2 spike instead of being cross-reactive with common cold coronaviruses. The study included relatively few convalescent patients and did not analyze early timepoints after natural infection. Among the post-vaccine SARS-CoV-2-reactive clones in convalescent patients, a median approximately 86% showed up only after vaccination, which suggests vaccine-specific priming.

Library prep was done by PCR. DNA from cultured CD4+ T cells was subjected to TCR sequencing with the Oncomine TCR Beta short-read assay at the Johns Hopkins FTIC core. The QIAamp micro DNA kit was used to extract genomic DNA from the cultured CD4+ T cells. The Oncomine TCR Beta libraries from cultured CD4+ T cells were pooled using unique dual indexes and then sequenced on an Illumina iSeq 100. In the authors' own workflow: Non-productive sequences were filtered out, and CDR3s that did not start with C, did not end with F or W, or were shorter than 7 amino acids were discarded. Antigen-specific clonotypes were identified with the MANAFEST web application by comparing peptide-stimulated wells with reference and other culture wells. For a clone to be called positive, the clone needed an FDR below 0.05, an odds ratio above 5, and a productive frequency above 0.1% in at least two of three replicate wells. Clonotypes that were significantly expanded in both SARS-CoV-2 spike wells and at least one common cold coronavirus spike condition were defined as cross-reactive. Similarity between CDR3 sequences was evaluated in R version 3.6.1 using Levenshtein distances (stringdist) and unrooted phylogenetic trees (ape). TCRdb applied fastp at Q25 and MiXCR to the public reads, then kept only in-frame beta chains. Every entry covers one CDR3 protein and lists the most common genes and DNA from its rows. The V and J calls and clone size are TCRdb's, not the authors'. This sample lists some 25,000 distinct CDR3 sequences; around 62% were detected once. Jointly, the top ten make up roughly 8% of the sample.

Deletion took 3 bases off V and 7 bases off J, with a span of 7 bases between the germline ends. Reading from cysteine to phenylalanine, the CDR3 counts 13 amino acids. The kept DNA is CDR3 alone, 39 bases in frame from the first base. According to the germline V gene (reference sequence), CDR1 reads LNHNV and CDR2 reads YYDKDF. This specimen's treatment or condition label, interpreted: roughly 10-day PBMC culture with coronavirus spike peptide pools or control peptides (ViraFEST assay). The study used the ViraFEST assay, which expanded antigen-specific T cells with peptide pools and then identified expanded clonotypes by TCR sequencing. The convalescent patients' positive SARS-CoV-2 PCR tests were from March to December 2020, which was before the Alpha, Beta and Delta variants emerged in the United States. Each well held some 2 million PBMCs cultured with 9 to 10 ug/ml peptide pools in IMDM containing around 4.5% human AB serum and roughly 9 IU/ml IL-2. On days 3 and 7, half of the culture medium was replaced with fresh IL-2-containing medium. CD4+ T cells were isolated after around 11 days of culture through negative selection using the EasySep CD4+ T cell isolation kit. PBMCs were separated from whole blood using Ficoll-Paque Plus gradient centrifugation and then either used fresh or cryopreserved at -140C. In general, triplicate wells were set up for every culture condition.

The specimen sequenced was CD4+ T cells from blood, cultured in vitro. The V and J genes are TRBV15 and TRBJ1-6, with the D gene uncertain. The sequence was collected from a human donor who had recovered from COVID-19. The DNA sequence is TGTGCCACCAGCAGGGGCCAAAATTCACCCCTCCACTTT. The resulting protein is CATSRGQNSPLHF.